The sequence of this T cell receptor (beta chain) was determined in a study of blood T cell repertoires in COVID-19. Study information: COVID-19 samples collected from the United States, Italy and Spain covered acute and convalescent phases. Nucleic acid was either cDNA or gDNA, and it came from T cells, B-cell-depleted T cells, or PBMCs.

CDR1 LGHDT and CDR2 YNNKEL come from the germline V gene (reference sequence). This CDR3 is built from 15 residues. With 0 bases removed from V and 0 bases from J, the gap between germline ends came to 8 bases. Original handling: Nucleated cell counts were estimated from reference gene primer amplification. Generated by immunoSEQ multiplex PCR, the TCRdb table keeps only in-frame clones and is missing some. Clone size and V and J calls were adopted from that table, with D and trimming inferred from the DNA. Here the sample spans about 250,000 clones, 86% being singletons. Seattle cases were enrolled at active infection and followed longitudinally.

The sequence was collected from a woman older than 75 with COVID-19, enrolled during active disease. Sequenced input: peripheral blood. The J gene is TRBJ1-2, the V gene TRBV3-1 (or the pseudogene TRBV3-2); D remains unclear. The CDR3 DNA follows: TGTGCCAGCAGCCAAGATCCCCTTACTAACTATGGCTACACCTTC. The encoded protein is CASSQDPLTNYGYTF.